This TCR beta chain was identified in a study of T-cell memory formation after mild COVID-19. TCRdb independently ran MiXCR on the 5' RACE reads; one entry per CDR3 protein. The top ten clones hold 8.4% of a sample with under 600,000 distinct CDR3 sequences, less than 25% of them seen once. Study observations and caveats: Some SARS-CoV-2-responding clones were already detected in memory before infection. Largely, contracting CD4+ clones fell within CM and EM, and contracting CD8+ clones within EMRA. Among clones contracting day 15 to 85, CD4/CD8 was balanced, whereas later expanders leaned CD4+.

About this clonotype itself: Its specificity is not known.

This clonotype was obtained from an adult woman who had mild COVID-19 (a few samples of this study predate the infection). Cell type and time point are not known. Sequenced material: PBMCs or a T cell subset sorted from them (not recorded which).

CDR3 residues: CASSSGPGDNSPLHF. For the CDR3, the DNA is TGTGCCAGCAGTTCGGGGCCCGGGGATAATTCACCCCTCCACTTT. The chain links TRBV6-4 to TRBJ1-6; weak D call: TRBD1 (5 bases). Germline lookup yields CDR1 MRHNA and CDR2 SNTAGT. The CDR3 totals 15 residues. V lost 5 bases to trimming and J lost 5 bases, with 13 bases between them.